Listed here is a single TCR beta chain. What it recognizes is unknown. Researchers divided each subset's genomic DNA evenly across several immunoSEQ plates. The data were produced by immunoSEQ multiplex PCR, yet TCRdb's version contains in-frame clones alone and is incomplete. The table shows over 800,000 clones, with 80% to 95% occurring only once. V gave up 1 base and J gave up 5 bases, with 8 bases separating them. CDR3 size: 14 residues. Germline-derived CDR1 and CDR2 are SEHNR and FQNEAQ (reference sequence). The data stem from a study of shared clonotypes between healthy human individuals. Overall study: Donors had three CD4 naive, three CD4 memory, two CD8 naive and one CD8 memory plate apiece. Study-wide points: In contrast to clonotypes shared by all four donors, non-shared clonotypes had lower generation probabilities. Among the subsets, naive ones generally showed larger estimated richness than memory ones.

Positively selected for CCR7, the CD45RO-negative cells used as naive CD8 cells excluded terminally differentiated effector memory CD45RA+ cells. The origin of this receptor is a man under 40 in good health. Source material: naive CD8+ T cells sorted from blood. V gene TRBV7-9 combines with J gene TRBJ1-4; D is perhaps TRBD1 (6 bases). The CDR3 protein is CASSLGTENEKLFF. Written as DNA, the CDR3 is TGTGCCAGCAGCTTAGGGACAGAGAATGAAAAACTGTTTTTT.